Shown below are 24 T cell receptor beta chains from a single sample sequenced in a study of T cell repertoires in cytomegalovirus infection (dated by TCRdb to the late 2010s). Their cognate antigens are unknown. The sample's treatment or condition, from its label and the paper: in vitro stimulation with specific CMV peptide epitopes to enrich CMV-specific T cells. TCRdb shows the sequencer as Illumina HiSeq 1500. TCRdb applied fastp at Q25 and MiXCR to the public reads, then kept only in-frame beta chains. Rows are combined by CDR3 protein, so each entry shows the most common genes and DNA. The sample table contains around 430,000 distinct CDR3 sequences; only one count was recorded for under 45% of them. The ten biggest clones cover 43% of the sample. The sample was cultured PBMCs, taken from culture after CMV antigen stimulation. All receptors derive from a human donor in good health (CMV status not recorded). Some clones in this sample may be carry-over from other donors' samples.

This clonotype has more than one count but fewer than ten. The rearrangement uses TRBV10-3 and TRBJ2-6; 8 bases map to TRBD1. CDR3 length: 15 amino acids. The J segment lost 2 bases and the V segment lost 5 bases, leaving 2 bases of the junction unmatched. Germline CDR1 and CDR2: ENHRY and SYGVKD. The CDR3 DNA follows: TGTGCCATCAGTCGGACAGGGACTGGGGCCAACGTCCTGACTTTC. Protein product: CAISRTGTGANVLTF.

V usage is TRBV6-2 or TRBV6-3 and J usage is TRBJ2-7; the D is unclear. V lost 5 bases, J lost 3 bases, and 8 bases lay in between. The CDR3 contains 12 residues. Germline V gives CDR1 MNHEY, CDR2 SVGEGT. The DNA of the CDR3 is TGTGCCAGCAGTCCCTTCATCTACGAGCAGTACTTC. Protein sequence: CASSPFIYEQYF.

This clonotype was observed a few times. This rearrangement joins TRBV7-6 to TRBJ2-3; unclear D gene. CDR3 size: 14 residues. Trimming stripped 7 bases from V and 1 base from J, with 12 bases between. The germline CDR1 and CDR2 sequences are SGHVS and FNYEAQ. CDR3 sequence (DNA): TGTGCCAGCAACCTCCCCGGGCGCACAGATACGCAGTATTTT. Translating it yields CASNLPGRTDTQYF.

This chain links TRBV20-1 with TRBJ1-6; perhaps TRBD1 as D (5 bases). V shed 4 bases and J shed 8 bases, with 18 bases lying between them. The CDR3 is 15 amino acids. Germline values: CDR1 DFQATT, CDR2 SNEGSKA (reference sequence). CDR3 sequence reads: CSAKSRLGRDSPLHF. The CDR3 DNA is TGCAGTGCTAAATCCCGTTTGGGGCGGGATTCACCCCTCCACTTT.

The gene calls are TRBV24-1 and TRBJ2-2; D is possibly TRBD1 (6 bases). The ends were cut back, 5 bases at V and 4 bases at J, with 10 bases in the middle. Germline loops: CDR1 KGHDR, CDR2 SFDVKD. The length of the CDR3 is 14 residues. This CDR3 is CATSVQGSTGELFF. In DNA, the CDR3 is TGTGCCACCAGTGTTCAGGGGTCCACCGGGGAGCTGTTTTTT.

This clonotype was counted between two and nine times. V usage is TRBV19 and J usage is TRBJ2-7, with D possibly being TRBD2 (6 bases). The CDR3 has 13 residues. The germline V gene encodes CDR1 LNHDA and CDR2 SQIVND (reference sequence). V was trimmed by 3 bases and J by 4 bases, leaving 10 bases between them. This CDR3 reads CASSMRGEYEQYF. The CDR3 DNA reads TGTGCCAGTAGTATGCGCGGGGAATACGAGCAGTACTTC.

The gene calls are TRBV11-2 and TRBJ2-6; D gene unclear. There are 15 residues in the CDR3. V was pared by 3 bases and J by 1 base, with 7 bases between. The germline V gene has CDR1 SGHAT and CDR2 FQNNGV. The CDR3 DNA reads TGTGCCAGCAGCTTGACGTTTTCTGGGGCCAACGTCCTGACTTTC. It codes for CASSLTFSGANVLTF.

This clonotype was observed a single time. The rearrangement links TRBV6-2 or TRBV6-3 to TRBJ2-3; TRBD1 or TRBD2 may be the D gene (6 bases each). CDR1 is MNHEY, CDR2 SVGEGT, per germline. Trimming removed 6 bases at V and 3 bases at J, with 22 bases between. The length of the CDR3 is 17 residues. The CDR3 is CASSHTLDYQGTDTQYF. In DNA form, the CDR3 reads TGTGCCAGCAGCCACACCTTGGACTACCAGGGGACAGATACGCAGTATTTT.

The chain carries TRBV24-1 and TRBJ2-3, with no clear D. V was cut by 9 bases and J by 2 bases, with 11 bases left in between. Germline CDR1 is KGHDR and CDR2 is SFDVKD. The CDR3 length is 13 residues. The CDR3 DNA sequence: TGTGCCACCGAAGGATTTTTCACAGATACGCAGTATTTT. Translated: CATEGFFTDTQYF.

In this sample, this clonotype turned up a few times. The chain employs TRBV7-8 and TRBJ2-4; a weak D match, TRBD2 (5 bases). V was pared by 7 bases and J by 5 bases, with 21 bases between. The length of the CDR3 is 16 residues. Germline V gene sequence: CDR1 SGHVS, CDR2 FQNEAQ. Here the CDR3 reads CASTSLGFGVQNIQYF. In DNA form, the CDR3 reads TGTGCCAGCACCTCCTTAGGGTTCGGGGTACAAAACATTCAGTACTTC.

This clonotype was counted ten times or more. CDR3 sequence: CASSFGETQYF. The CDR3 nucleotides read TGTGCCAGCAGCTTTGGGGAGACCCAGTACTTC. The J gene is TRBJ2-5, the V gene TRBV12-3 or TRBV12-4; D is unclear. The length of the CDR3 is 11 residues. V was shortened by 6 bases and J by 5 bases, with 7 bases between the two germline ends.

This clonotype was seen a handful of times. The chain has TRBV2 and TRBJ2-2, with 10 bases lining up with TRBD2. Germline trimming cut 5 bases from V and 5 bases from J; bases unmatched to any gene: 5. The CDR3 totals 15 residues. CDR1 is SNHLY and CDR2 is FYNNEI in the germline V gene. CDR3 bases: TGTGCCAGCAGTAGGACTAGCGGAGGTACCGGGGAGCTGTTTTTT. It is translated as CASSRTSGGTGELFF.

The chain joins TRBV7-6 to TRBJ2-1; 7 positions match TRBD1. The CDR3 sequence is 20 residues long. CDR1 SGHVS and CDR2 FNYEAQ come from the germline V gene. The trim removed 5 bases at V and 1 base at J, leaving 20 bases unmatched. The CDR3 DNA reads TGTGCCAGCAGCGTTGACCGACAGGGTCGTAAAGGGCTATCCTACAATGAGCAGTTCTTC. Encoded protein: CASSVDRQGRKGLSYNEQFF. Full variable domain (missing parts from reference TRBV7-6 and TRBJ2-1): GAGVSQSPRYKVTKRGQDVALRCDPISGHVSLYWYRQALGQGPEFLTYFNYEAQQDKSGLPNDRFSAERPEGSISTLTIQRTEQRDSAMYRCASSVDRQGRKGLSYNEQFFGPGTRLTVL.

The rearrangement joins TRBV7-3 to TRBJ1-5; D is ambiguous. The CDR3 is 14 amino acids. Trimming took off 3 bases at V and 1 base at J, with 7 bases between the two ends. Germline V lookup: CDR1 SGHTA, CDR2 FQGTGA. The DNA of the CDR3 is TGTGCCAGCAGCTTTGAGGGCAGCAATCAGCCCCAGCATTTT. It yields the protein CASSFEGSNQPQHF.

The V gene is TRBV5-5, the J gene TRBJ2-3; no definite D call. Germline-derived CDR1 and CDR2 are SGHKS and YYEKEE (reference sequence). V was shortened by 3 bases and J by 2 bases, with 16 bases between the two germline ends. CDR3 length equals 16 residues. The CDR3 nucleotides are TGTGCCAGCAGCTCGCTTCTCCTAGTCGACACAGATACGCAGTATTTT. This codes for CASSSLLLVDTDTQYF.

The V call is TRBV20-1, the J call TRBJ2-1; D uncertain. Germline V gene sequence: CDR1 DFQATT, CDR2 SNEGSKA (reference sequence). The V end was cut by 3 bases, the J end by 7 bases, with 10 bases between. The CDR3 contains 12 residues. CDR3 loop: CSARKLENEQFF. CDR3 in DNA: TGCAGTGCTAGGAAGTTGGAGAATGAGCAGTTCTTC.

The chain uses TRBV20-1 and TRBJ2-5; 8 bases map to TRBD1. The germline V gene has CDR1 DFQATT and CDR2 SNEGSKA (reference sequence). V gave up 1 base and J gave up 2 bases; unmatched junction bases: 12. This CDR3 spans 17 amino acids. The CDR3: CSARGGQALHGQETQYF. Here the CDR3 DNA reads TGCAGTGCTAGAGGGGGACAGGCGCTGCATGGACAAGAGACCCAGTACTTC.

This chain links TRBV2 with TRBJ1-1; D call uncertain. The CDR3 totals 15 residues. Germline CDR1 is SNHLY and CDR2 is FYNNEI. V was pared by 7 bases and J by 0 bases, with 15 bases between. The DNA of the CDR3 is TGTGCCAGCACCACATATAACAGAATGAACACTGAAGCTTTCTTT. Residues: CASTTYNRMNTEAFF.

This clonotype was seen a few times. The chain carries TRBV28 and TRBJ1-6, with D possibly being TRBD1 (6 bases). Germline V CDR1 and CDR2: MDHEN, SYDVKM. V gave up 7 bases and J gave up 6 bases, with 16 bases separating them. There are 15 residues in the CDR3. In DNA, the CDR3 is TGTGCCAGCACCGAGGGGGGAGGGGGTAATTCACCCCTCCACTTT. Its protein product is CASTEGGGGNSPLHF.

This clonotype was picked up a small number of times. The chain uses TRBV28 and TRBJ2-2; no definite D call. CDR3 length: 14 residues. V was cut by 3 bases and J by 5 bases, with 10 bases left in between. Germline CDR1 and CDR2: MDHEN and SYDVKM. The CDR3 loop reads CASSFRRWTGELFF. DNA of the CDR3: TGTGCCAGCAGTTTTCGGAGATGGACCGGGGAGCTGTTTTTT.

This clonotype was seen repeatedly, ten times or more. The chain joins TRBV7-6 to TRBJ2-3; no firm D call. The CDR3 has 16 residues. The V end was cut by 1 base, the J end by 4 bases, with 15 bases between. From germline, CDR1 is SGHVS and CDR2 FNYEAQ. CDR3 DNA: TGTGCCAGCAGCTTAGACGTGGTAGGCGGCGCAGATACGCAGTATTTT. Encoded protein: CASSLDVVGGADTQYF.

V is TRBV4-3 and J is TRBJ2-3; weak D call: TRBD2 (5 bases). CDR3 size: 16 residues. V was trimmed by 0 bases and J by 1 base, leaving 11 bases between them. Germline V lookup: CDR1 LGHNA, CDR2 YSLEER. In DNA, the CDR3 is TGCGCCAGCAGCCAAGAAGGTTACGGGGGCACAGATACGCAGTATTTT. Protein product: CASSQEGYGGTDTQYF.

This rearrangement joins TRBV15 to TRBJ1-1, with unresolved D. CDR1 and CDR2 from the germline V gene are LNHNV and YYDKDF (reference sequence). The V end was cut by 0 bases, the J end by 0 bases, with 5 bases between. This CDR3 spans 14 amino acids. The DNA for the CDR3 is TGTGCCACCAGCAGAGACCGCATGAACACTGAAGCTTTCTTT. Its translation: CATSRDRMNTEAFF. Variable domain in full (rest from reference TRBV15 and TRBJ1-1): DAMVIQNPRYQVTQFGKPVTLSCSQTLNHNVMYWYQQKSSQAPKLLFHYYDKDFNNEADTPDNFQSRRPNTSFCFLDIRSPGLGDTAMYLCATSRDRMNTEAFFGQGTRLTVV.

The sample holds a few counts of this clonotype. The chain employs TRBV6-2 or TRBV6-3 and TRBJ1-2; D gene ambiguous. This CDR3 comprises 11 residues. The germline CDR1 and CDR2 sequences are MNHEY and SVGEGT. The ends were cut back, 2 bases at V and 5 bases at J, with 3 bases in the middle. This chain's CDR3 is CASSYGYGYTF. CDR3 nucleotide sequence: TGTGCCAGCAGTTACGGTTATGGCTACACCTTC.